This T cell receptor beta chain was captured by sequencing in a study of control samples from healthy donors and cancer patients. Measured with immunoSEQ multiplex PCR; TCRdb has only the in-frame clones, and not every one. Seen here are around 250,000 clones, approximately 80% observed once, and the top ten hold 13%. The sample taken for sequencing was PBMCs. The source of this sequence is a woman aged 55-69 years with lung cancer.

The CDR3 DNA reads as TGTGCCAGCACTCCGGGGTATGAGCAGTTCTTC. This translates into CASTPGYEQFF. The V and J genes are TRBV12-3 or TRBV12-4 and TRBJ2-1; weak D call: TRBD2 (5 bases). V was clipped by 7 bases and J by 8 bases, with 9 bases between them. The CDR3 runs to 11 residues.